This T cell receptor (beta chain) was obtained from a study of beta chain features in type 1 diabetes. Expressed TCRB transcripts were sequenced, since all the RNA that had been isolated was reverse transcribed. Assay: immunoSEQ multiplex PCR; the TCRdb copy retains only in-frame clones and omits some. Of under 400,000 clones listed, around 12% are singletons. Sequencing used naive CD4+ T cells from blood. Every receptor here comes from a man younger than 35 in good health.

This clone was seen just once. The chain couples TRBV29-1 to TRBJ2-6; a possible D gene is TRBD2 (5 bases). The CDR3 runs to 17 residues. Germline CDR1 and CDR2: SQVTM and ANQGSEA. V lost 7 bases, J lost 0 bases, and 19 bases lay in between. The CDR3, as DNA: TGCAGCGGCGAGGTCTCGCCACGGGGCTCTGGGGCCAACGTCCTGACTTTC. It is translated as CSGEVSPRGSGANVLTF.